The rows below give T cell receptor beta chains drawn from one sample of a study of blood T cell repertoires in COVID-19. TCRdb's copy holds only in-frame clones and misses some; the assay was immunoSEQ multiplex PCR. Among more than 200,000 clones listed, 70% to 90% were seen once. Sequencing was performed on peripheral blood. The source is a woman aged 25-40 years with COVID-19, enrolled during active disease. Both conserved end residues are part of each CDR3. The D gene is left open where the match is weak. Some rows have no size entry. The others give once, few or many, or a class for an expanded clone.

cdr3_aa: CASSEPPTYYEQYF; cdr3_nt: TGTGCCAGCAGTGAACCCCCGACATACTACGAGCAGTACTTC; clone_size: .; j_call: TRBJ2-7; d_call: .; v_call: TRBV6-1
cdr3_aa: CASTKTSADTGELFF; cdr3_nt: TGTGCCAGCACCAAGACTAGCGCGGACACCGGGGAGCTGTTTTTT; clone_size: .; j_call: TRBJ2-2; d_call: TRBD2; v_call: TRBV9
cdr3_aa: CATLPEWGRMYGYTF; cdr3_nt: TGTGCCACACTCCCGGAATGGGGGCGAATGTATGGCTACACCTTC; clone_size: .; j_call: TRBJ1-2; d_call: .; v_call: TRBV19
cdr3_aa: CASSSDFYEQYF; cdr3_nt: TGTGCCAGCAGCTCGGACTTCTACGAGCAGTACTTC; clone_size: .; j_call: TRBJ2-7; d_call: .; v_call: TRBV11-2
cdr3_aa: CASRGEETQYF; cdr3_nt: TGTGCCAGCCGGGGTGAGGAGACCCAGTACTTC; clone_size: once; j_call: TRBJ2-5; d_call: .; v_call: TRBV2
cdr3_aa: CASSQDSRGNQPQHF; cdr3_nt: TGTGCCAGCAGCCAAGACAGTAGGGGGAACCAGCCCCAGCATTTT; clone_size: few; j_call: TRBJ1-5; d_call: .; v_call: TRBV4-2
cdr3_aa: CASTQGYSYEQYF; cdr3_nt: TGTGCCAGCACACAGGGATACTCCTACGAGCAGTACTTC; clone_size: few; j_call: TRBJ2-7; d_call: .; v_call: TRBV12-3/TRBV12-4
cdr3_aa: CASSQGPSTDTQYF; cdr3_nt: TGTGCCAGCAGCCAAGGTCCTAGCACAGATACGCAGTATTTT; clone_size: .; j_call: TRBJ2-3; d_call: .; v_call: TRBV3-1/TRBV3-2
cdr3_aa: CSAPRGSNTGELFF; cdr3_nt: TGCAGCGCCCCCCGAGGATCGAACACCGGGGAGCTGTTTTTT; clone_size: .; j_call: TRBJ2-2; d_call: .; v_call: TRBV29-1
cdr3_aa: CASSQDYRHATNEKLFF; cdr3_nt: TGTGCCAGCAGCCAAGATTACAGACATGCAACTAATGAAAAACTGTTTTTT; clone_size: .; j_call: TRBJ1-4; d_call: .; v_call: TRBV14
cdr3_aa: CASIGRGYGDIQYF; cdr3_nt: TGTGCCAGTATAGGCCGGGGGTATGGAGACATTCAGTACTTC; clone_size: .; j_call: TRBJ2-4; d_call: .; v_call: TRBV19
cdr3_aa: CASTIGTGYGYTF; cdr3_nt: TGTGCCAGCACCATCGGGACAGGCTATGGCTACACCTTC; clone_size: .; j_call: TRBJ1-2; d_call: TRBD1; v_call: TRBV12-3/TRBV12-4
cdr3_aa: CATSREREKLFF; cdr3_nt: TGTGCCACCAGCAGAGAGCGTGAAAAACTGTTTTTT; clone_size: .; j_call: TRBJ1-4; d_call: .; v_call: TRBV15
cdr3_aa: CASSRRQGGLSGANVLTF; cdr3_nt: TGTGCCAGCAGCCGGAGACAGGGGGGGTTGTCTGGGGCCAACGTCCTGACTTTC; clone_size: .; j_call: TRBJ2-6; d_call: TRBD1; v_call: TRBV7-6
cdr3_aa: CASSPGRQGTFGYTF; cdr3_nt: TGTGCCAGCAGCCCCGGGAGGCAGGGGACATTTGGCTACACCTTC; clone_size: .; j_call: TRBJ1-2; d_call: .; v_call: TRBV7-8
cdr3_aa: CASSEPGGAGNTF; cdr3_nt: TGCGCCAGCAGTGAGCCCGGGGGGGCAGGGAACACCTTC; clone_size: .; j_call: TRBJ1-2; d_call: .; v_call: TRBV10-2
cdr3_aa: CASSSEVSGELFF; cdr3_nt: TGCGCCAGCAGCTCGGAGGTCTCCGGGGAGCTGTTTTTT; clone_size: .; j_call: TRBJ2-2; d_call: .; v_call: TRBV5-1
cdr3_aa: CASSPPGASYNEQFF; cdr3_nt: TGTGCCAGCTCCCCTCCCGGAGCCTCCTACAATGAGCAGTTCTTC; clone_size: .; j_call: TRBJ2-1; d_call: .; v_call: TRBV18
cdr3_aa: CASSLRHRDYGYTF; cdr3_nt: TGTGCCAGCAGCTTAAGGCACAGGGACTATGGCTACACCTTC; clone_size: .; j_call: TRBJ1-2; d_call: .; v_call: TRBV5-5
cdr3_aa: CASSIKNPGLAEQETQYF; cdr3_nt: TGTGCCAGTAGTATTAAGAACCCGGGACTAGCTGAACAAGAGACCCAGTACTTC; clone_size: .; j_call: TRBJ2-5; d_call: TRBD2; v_call: TRBV19
cdr3_aa: CASSEMGLAVSGELFF; cdr3_nt: TGTGCCAGCAGTGAAATGGGACTAGCGGTGTCCGGGGAGCTGTTTTTT; clone_size: few; j_call: TRBJ2-2; d_call: TRBD2; v_call: TRBV2
cdr3_aa: CASRILKANYGYTF; cdr3_nt: TGTGCCAGCAGAATACTGAAAGCTAACTATGGCTACACCTTC; clone_size: .; j_call: TRBJ1-2; d_call: .; v_call: TRBV21-1
cdr3_aa: CASSSRVGNTIYF; cdr3_nt: TGCGCCAGCAGCAGCAGGGTTGGAAACACCATATATTTT; clone_size: .; j_call: TRBJ1-3; d_call: .; v_call: TRBV5-1
cdr3_aa: CASSFLGQANTEAFF; cdr3_nt: TGTGCCAGCAGCTTTCTTGGACAGGCAAACACTGAAGCTTTCTTT; clone_size: .; j_call: TRBJ1-1; d_call: TRBD1; v_call: TRBV11-3
cdr3_aa: CASSRGLAPNTGELFF; cdr3_nt: TGTGCCTCGTCACGGGGACTAGCGCCGAACACCGGGGAGCTGTTTTTT; clone_size: .; j_call: TRBJ2-2; d_call: TRBD2; v_call: TRBV24-1
cdr3_aa: CASSSTPGGFYGNTIYF; cdr3_nt: TGTGCCAGCAGTTCAACCCCCGGAGGGTTTTATGGAAACACCATATATTTT; clone_size: once; j_call: TRBJ1-3; d_call: .; v_call: TRBV28
cdr3_aa: CASSDMGSEQFF; cdr3_nt: TGTGCCAGCAGTGACATGGGCAGTGAGCAGTTCTTC; clone_size: .; j_call: TRBJ2-1; d_call: .; v_call: TRBV9
cdr3_aa: CASSPYPPDSGAKETQYF; cdr3_nt: TGCGCCAGCAGCCCCTACCCCCCCGATAGCGGGGCTAAAGAGACCCAGTACTTC; clone_size: few; j_call: TRBJ2-5; d_call: TRBD2; v_call: TRBV4-1
cdr3_aa: CASSLPSLLAEGGLFSTDTQYF; cdr3_nt: TGTGCCAGCAGCTTACCTTCCCTACTAGCGGAGGGGGGCCTATTTAGCACAGATACGCAGTATTTT; clone_size: .; j_call: TRBJ2-3; d_call: TRBD2; v_call: TRBV7-4
cdr3_aa: CASSSLGAGETQYF; cdr3_nt: TGTGCCAGCAGTTCCCTAGGTGCGGGAGAGACCCAGTACTTC; clone_size: .; j_call: TRBJ2-5; d_call: .; v_call: TRBV6-5
cdr3_aa: CASSYSTGNSGNTIYF; cdr3_nt: TGTGCCAGCAGTTACTCAACAGGCAACTCTGGAAACACCATATATTTT; clone_size: .; j_call: TRBJ1-3; d_call: .; v_call: TRBV6-5
cdr3_aa: CASRGGTQNTGELFF; cdr3_nt: TGTGCCAGCAGGGGCGGGACCCAGAACACCGGGGAGCTGTTTTTT; clone_size: .; j_call: TRBJ2-2; d_call: .; v_call: TRBV27
cdr3_aa: CASSLTRETQYF; cdr3_nt: TGTGCCAGCAGCTTAACTAGAGAGACCCAGTACTTC; clone_size: .; j_call: TRBJ2-5; d_call: .; v_call: TRBV7-2
cdr3_aa: CASSPGTGSYQPQHF; cdr3_nt: TGCGCCAGCAGCCCGGGGACAGGATCATATCAGCCCCAGCATTTT; clone_size: .; j_call: TRBJ1-5; d_call: TRBD1; v_call: TRBV4-3
cdr3_aa: CASSDSPGAGNTIYF; cdr3_nt: TGTGCCAGCAGTGACTCCCCAGGGGCTGGAAACACCATATATTTT; clone_size: .; j_call: TRBJ1-3; d_call: .; v_call: TRBV6-4
cdr3_aa: CASSQARHRGGGYTF; cdr3_nt: TGTGCCAGCTCGCAAGCCCGCCACAGGGGGGGTGGCTACACCTTC; clone_size: .; j_call: TRBJ1-2; d_call: TRBD1; v_call: TRBV18
cdr3_aa: CASRGTTSSYNSPLHF; cdr3_nt: TGTGCCAGCAGGGGGACTACGAGCTCCTATAATTCACCCCTCCACTTT; clone_size: .; j_call: TRBJ1-6; d_call: .; v_call: TRBV27
cdr3_aa: CASLGRQLAGYYNEQFF; cdr3_nt: TGTGCCAGCCTCGGTCGGCAACTAGCGGGGTACTACAATGAGCAGTTCTTC; clone_size: .; j_call: TRBJ2-1; d_call: TRBD2; v_call: TRBV3-1/TRBV3-2
cdr3_aa: CASSLAGQNTGELFF; cdr3_nt: TGTGCCAGCAGCCTAGCGGGGCAGAACACCGGGGAGCTGTTTTTT; clone_size: .; j_call: TRBJ2-2; d_call: TRBD2; v_call: TRBV5-5
cdr3_aa: CASSSRRAEAFF; cdr3_nt: TGTGCCAGCAGTTCCAGACGGGCTGAAGCTTTCTTT; clone_size: once; j_call: TRBJ1-1; d_call: .; v_call: TRBV27
cdr3_aa: CASTGSSNQPQHF; cdr3_nt: TGTGCCAGTACAGGGAGTAGCAATCAGCCCCAGCATTTT; clone_size: .; j_call: TRBJ1-5; d_call: .; v_call: TRBV2
cdr3_aa: CASSFQYTGGTEAFF; cdr3_nt: TGTGCCAGCAGCTTCCAATACACAGGGGGCACTGAAGCTTTCTTT; clone_size: large; j_call: TRBJ1-1; d_call: TRBD1; v_call: TRBV5-6
cdr3_aa: CASSQDGTQYNSPLHF; cdr3_nt: TGCGCCAGCAGCCAAGATGGCACACAGTATAATTCACCCCTCCACTTT; clone_size: .; j_call: TRBJ1-6; d_call: .; v_call: TRBV4-1
cdr3_aa: CASSQSRDSSYEQYF; cdr3_nt: TGCGCCAGCAGCCAGAGCCGGGACAGCTCCTACGAGCAGTACTTC; clone_size: .; j_call: TRBJ2-7; d_call: TRBD1; v_call: TRBV5-1
cdr3_aa: CASSLDRGQETQYF; cdr3_nt: TGTGCCAGCAGTCTAGACAGGGGACAGGAGACCCAGTACTTC; clone_size: .; j_call: TRBJ2-5; d_call: TRBD1; v_call: TRBV11-2
cdr3_aa: CASSPPGSPRYEQFF; cdr3_nt: TGTGCCAGCAGCCCTCCGGGTTCCCCTCGATATGAGCAGTTCTTC; clone_size: .; j_call: TRBJ2-1; d_call: .; v_call: TRBV28
cdr3_aa: CASSPGGWYNSPLHF; cdr3_nt: TGTGCCAGCAGCCCAGGGGGCTGGTATAATTCACCCCTCCACTTT; clone_size: .; j_call: TRBJ1-6; d_call: TRBD1; v_call: TRBV3-1/TRBV3-2
cdr3_aa: CASSQDPHDRFYGYTF; cdr3_nt: TGCGCCAGCAGCCAAGATCCCCATGACAGGTTCTATGGCTACACCTTC; clone_size: .; j_call: TRBJ1-2; d_call: .; v_call: TRBV4-3
cdr3_aa: CASSEDRATGSGGDTQYF; cdr3_nt: TGCGCCAGCAGTGAGGATCGCGCGACAGGGTCTGGAGGAGATACGCAGTATTTT; clone_size: .; j_call: TRBJ2-3; d_call: TRBD1; v_call: TRBV10-2
cdr3_aa: CASSEIQIQETQYF; cdr3_nt: TGTGCCAGCAGTGAAATACAGATACAAGAGACCCAGTACTTC; clone_size: .; j_call: TRBJ2-5; d_call: .; v_call: TRBV2
cdr3_aa: CAWTIEQNNYGYTF; cdr3_nt: TGTGCCTGGACGATCGAACAGAACAACTATGGCTACACCTTC; clone_size: .; j_call: TRBJ1-2; d_call: .; v_call: TRBV30
cdr3_aa: CASSTRGVYNSPLHF; cdr3_nt: TGTGCCAGCAGCACGCGGGGCGTCTATAATTCACCCCTCCACTTT; clone_size: .; j_call: TRBJ1-6; d_call: .; v_call: TRBV11-2
cdr3_aa: CASSLGDTQYF; cdr3_nt: TGTGCCAGCAGCCTCGGAGATACGCAGTATTTT; clone_size: .; j_call: TRBJ2-3; d_call: .; v_call: TRBV25-1